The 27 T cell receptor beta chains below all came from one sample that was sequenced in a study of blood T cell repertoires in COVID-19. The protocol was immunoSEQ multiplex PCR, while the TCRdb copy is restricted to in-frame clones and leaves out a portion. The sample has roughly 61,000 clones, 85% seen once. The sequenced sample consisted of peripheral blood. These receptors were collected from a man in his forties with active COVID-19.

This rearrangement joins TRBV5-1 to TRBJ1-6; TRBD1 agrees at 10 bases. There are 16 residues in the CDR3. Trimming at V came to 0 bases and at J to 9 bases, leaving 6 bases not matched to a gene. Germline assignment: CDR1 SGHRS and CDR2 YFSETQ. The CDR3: CASSLGTGGGGSPLHF. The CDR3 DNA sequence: TGCGCCAGCAGCTTGGGGACAGGGGGAGGCGGTTCACCCCTCCACTTT.

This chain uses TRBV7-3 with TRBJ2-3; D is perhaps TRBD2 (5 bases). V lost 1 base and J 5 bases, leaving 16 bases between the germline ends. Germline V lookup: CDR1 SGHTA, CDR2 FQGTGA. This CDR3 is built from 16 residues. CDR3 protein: CASSLKGGSGGDTQYF. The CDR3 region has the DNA TGTGCCAGCAGCTTAAAGGGCGGCTCCGGAGGAGATACGCAGTATTTT.

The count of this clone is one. The CDR3 is CASSSDRDGYTF. Here the CDR3 DNA reads TGTGCCAGCAGCTCCGACAGGGATGGCTACACCTTC. The V and J genes are TRBV7-9 and TRBJ1-2, with TRBD1 identical over 7 bases. V shed 4 bases and J 6 bases; nucleotides not matched to a gene: 2. The CDR3 has 12 amino acids. The germline V gene has CDR1 SEHNR and CDR2 FQNEAQ (reference sequence).

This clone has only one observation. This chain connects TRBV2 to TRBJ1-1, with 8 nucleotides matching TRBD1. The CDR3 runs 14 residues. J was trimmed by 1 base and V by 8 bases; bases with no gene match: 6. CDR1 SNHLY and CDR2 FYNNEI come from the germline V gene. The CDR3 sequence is CASQFDRGNTEAFF. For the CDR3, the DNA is TGTGCCAGCCAATTCGACAGGGGGAACACTGAAGCTTTCTTT.

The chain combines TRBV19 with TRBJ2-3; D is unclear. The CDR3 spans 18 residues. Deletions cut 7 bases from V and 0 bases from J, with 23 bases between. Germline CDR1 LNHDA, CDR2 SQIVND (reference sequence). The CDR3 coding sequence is TGTGCCAGTACCCCGAGGAACAACCCGACCACAAGCACAGATACGCAGTATTTT. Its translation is CASTPRNNPTTSTDTQYF.

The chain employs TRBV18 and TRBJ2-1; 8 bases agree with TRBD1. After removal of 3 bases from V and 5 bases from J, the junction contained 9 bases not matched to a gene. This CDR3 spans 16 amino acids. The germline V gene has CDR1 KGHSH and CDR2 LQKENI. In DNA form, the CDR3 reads TGTGCCAGCTCACCCTCCGTGGCAGGGGGCCACAATGAGCAGTTCTTC. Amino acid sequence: CASSPSVAGGHNEQFF.

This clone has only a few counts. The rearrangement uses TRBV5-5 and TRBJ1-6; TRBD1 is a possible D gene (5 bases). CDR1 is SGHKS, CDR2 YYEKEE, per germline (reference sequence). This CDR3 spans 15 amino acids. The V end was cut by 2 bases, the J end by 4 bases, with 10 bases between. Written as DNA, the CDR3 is TGTGCCAGCAGCTTACAGGTCCGTTATAATTCACCCCTCCACTTT. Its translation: CASSLQVRYNSPLHF.

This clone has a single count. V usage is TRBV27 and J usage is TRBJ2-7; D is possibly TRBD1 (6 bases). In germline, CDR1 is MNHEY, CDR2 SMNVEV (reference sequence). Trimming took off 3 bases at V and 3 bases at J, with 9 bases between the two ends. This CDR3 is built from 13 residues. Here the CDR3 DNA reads TGTGCCAGCAGTTTGGGCAGGGGCTACGAGCAGTACTTC. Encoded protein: CASSLGRGYEQYF.

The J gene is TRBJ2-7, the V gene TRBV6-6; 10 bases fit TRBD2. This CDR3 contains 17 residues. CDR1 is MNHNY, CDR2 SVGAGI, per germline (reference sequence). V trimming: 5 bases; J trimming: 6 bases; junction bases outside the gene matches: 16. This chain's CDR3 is CASSQTHPTSGPGEQYF. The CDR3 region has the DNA TGTGCCAGCAGTCAGACCCACCCGACTAGCGGGCCCGGCGAGCAGTACTTC.

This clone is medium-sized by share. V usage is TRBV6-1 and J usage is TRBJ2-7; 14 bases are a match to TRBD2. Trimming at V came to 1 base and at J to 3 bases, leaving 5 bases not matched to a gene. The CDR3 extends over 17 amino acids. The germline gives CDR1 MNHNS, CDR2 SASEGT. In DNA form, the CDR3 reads TGTGCCAGCAGTGAAGTGCGACTAGCGGGAGGGTACTACGAGCAGTACTTC. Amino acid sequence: CASSEVRLAGGYYEQYF.

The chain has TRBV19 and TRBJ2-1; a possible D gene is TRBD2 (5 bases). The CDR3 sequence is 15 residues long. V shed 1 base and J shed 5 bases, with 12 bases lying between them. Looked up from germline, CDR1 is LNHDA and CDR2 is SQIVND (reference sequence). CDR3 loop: CASSIGELGNNEQFF. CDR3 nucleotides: TGTGCCAGTAGTATAGGGGAGCTGGGAAACAATGAGCAGTTCTTC. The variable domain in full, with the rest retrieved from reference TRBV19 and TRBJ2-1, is DGGITQSPKYLFRKEGQNVTLSCEQNLNHDAMYWYRQDPGQGLRLIYYSQIVNDFQKGDIAEGYSVSREKKESFPLTVTSAQKNPTAFYLCASSIGELGNNEQFFGPGTRLTVL.

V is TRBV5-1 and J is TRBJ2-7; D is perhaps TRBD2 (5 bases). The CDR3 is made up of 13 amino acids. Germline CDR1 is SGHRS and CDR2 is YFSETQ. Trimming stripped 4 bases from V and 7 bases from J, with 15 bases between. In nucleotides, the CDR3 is TGCGCCAGCAGCCCGGAGGACGGCATGGAGCAGTACTTC. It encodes CASSPEDGMEQYF.

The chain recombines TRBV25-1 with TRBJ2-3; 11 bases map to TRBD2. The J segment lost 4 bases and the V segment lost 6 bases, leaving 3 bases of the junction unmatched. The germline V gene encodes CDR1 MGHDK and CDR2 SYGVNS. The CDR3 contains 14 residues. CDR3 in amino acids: CASRLAGVADTQYF. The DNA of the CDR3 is TGTGCCAGCAGACTAGCGGGAGTGGCAGATACGCAGTATTTT. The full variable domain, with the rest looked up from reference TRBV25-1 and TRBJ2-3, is EADIYQTPRYLVIGTGKKITLECSQTMGHDKMYWYQQDPGMELHLIHYSYGVNSTEKGDLSSESTVSRIRTEHFPLTLESARPSHTSQYLCASRLAGVADTQYFGPGTRLTVL.

In DNA form, the CDR3 reads TGTGCCAGCAGCTCTAAAACAGGGGGCGTTATGAACACTGAAGCTTTCTTT. Translating it yields CASSSKTGGVMNTEAFF. This chain connects TRBV5-4 to TRBJ1-1; 9 nucleotides agree with TRBD1. Germline V gene lookup returns CDR1 SGHNT and CDR2 YYREEE (reference sequence). The V and J ends lost 3 bases and 0 bases, in that order; junction bases with no gene match: 9. This CDR3 spans 17 amino acids.

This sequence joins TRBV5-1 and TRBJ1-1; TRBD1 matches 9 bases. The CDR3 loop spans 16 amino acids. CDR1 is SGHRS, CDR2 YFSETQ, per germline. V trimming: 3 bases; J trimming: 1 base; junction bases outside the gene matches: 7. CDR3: CASSSGPGQGNTEAFF. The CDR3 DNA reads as TGCGCCAGCAGCTCCGGACCGGGACAGGGGAACACTGAAGCTTTCTTT.

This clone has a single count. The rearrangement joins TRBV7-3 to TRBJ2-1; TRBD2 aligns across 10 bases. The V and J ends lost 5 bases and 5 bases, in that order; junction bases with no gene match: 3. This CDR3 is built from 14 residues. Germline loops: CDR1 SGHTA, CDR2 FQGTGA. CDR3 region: CASSRTSGHNEQFF. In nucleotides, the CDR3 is TGTGCCAGCAGCCGGACTAGCGGACACAATGAGCAGTTCTTC.

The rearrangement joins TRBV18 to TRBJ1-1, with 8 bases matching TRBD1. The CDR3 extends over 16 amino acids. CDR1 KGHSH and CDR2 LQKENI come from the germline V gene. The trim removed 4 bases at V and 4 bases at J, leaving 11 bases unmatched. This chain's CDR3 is CASSLSTGQVLTEAFF. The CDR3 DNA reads TGTGCCAGCTCACTTTCGACGGGACAGGTCCTCACTGAAGCTTTCTTT.

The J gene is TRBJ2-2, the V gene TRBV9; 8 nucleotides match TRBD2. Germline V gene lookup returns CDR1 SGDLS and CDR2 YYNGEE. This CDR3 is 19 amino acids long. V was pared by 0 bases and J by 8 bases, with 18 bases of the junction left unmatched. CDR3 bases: TGTGCCAGCAGCGTAGAAGGTTACGGGAGGGCCCCAACACGTGGGGAGCTGTTTTTT. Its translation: CASSVEGYGRAPTRGELFF.

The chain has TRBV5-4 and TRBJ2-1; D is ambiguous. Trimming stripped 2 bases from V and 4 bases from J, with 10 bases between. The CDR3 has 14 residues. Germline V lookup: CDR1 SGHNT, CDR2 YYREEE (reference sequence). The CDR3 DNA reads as TGTGCCAGCAGCTTAAACGGAGCTTACAATGAGCAGTTCTTC. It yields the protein CASSLNGAYNEQFF.

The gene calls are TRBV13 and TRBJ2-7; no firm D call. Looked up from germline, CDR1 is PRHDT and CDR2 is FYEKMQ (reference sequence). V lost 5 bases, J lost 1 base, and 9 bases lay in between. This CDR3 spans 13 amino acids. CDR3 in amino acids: CASSPPRSYEQYF. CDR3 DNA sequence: TGTGCCAGCAGCCCGCCCCGGTCCTACGAGCAGTACTTC.

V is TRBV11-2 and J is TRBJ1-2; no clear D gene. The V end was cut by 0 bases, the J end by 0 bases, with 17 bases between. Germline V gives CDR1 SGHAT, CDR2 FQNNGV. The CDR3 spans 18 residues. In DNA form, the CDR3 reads TGTGCCAGCAGCTTAGATTCAGGCCCCTACGGGGCTAACTATGGCTACACCTTC. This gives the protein CASSLDSGPYGANYGYTF.

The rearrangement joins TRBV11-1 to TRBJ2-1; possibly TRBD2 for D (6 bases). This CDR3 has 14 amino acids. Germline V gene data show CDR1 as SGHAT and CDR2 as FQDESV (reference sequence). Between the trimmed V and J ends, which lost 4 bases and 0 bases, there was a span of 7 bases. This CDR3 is CASSSEGSYNEQFF. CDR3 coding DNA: TGTGCCAGCAGCTCGGAGGGCTCCTACAATGAGCAGTTCTTC.

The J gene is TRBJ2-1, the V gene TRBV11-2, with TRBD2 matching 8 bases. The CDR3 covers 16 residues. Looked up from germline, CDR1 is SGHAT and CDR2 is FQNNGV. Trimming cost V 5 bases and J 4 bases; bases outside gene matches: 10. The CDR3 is CASSHAGGGRYNEQFF. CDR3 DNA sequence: TGTGCCAGCAGCCATGCCGGGGGGGGGCGTTACAATGAGCAGTTCTTC. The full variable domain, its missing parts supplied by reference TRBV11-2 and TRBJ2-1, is EAGVAQSPRYKIIEKRQSVAFWCNPISGHATLYWYQQILGQGPKLLIQFQNNGVVDDSQLPKDRFSAERLKGVDSTLKIQPAKLEDSAVYLCASSHAGGGRYNEQFFGPGTRLTVL.

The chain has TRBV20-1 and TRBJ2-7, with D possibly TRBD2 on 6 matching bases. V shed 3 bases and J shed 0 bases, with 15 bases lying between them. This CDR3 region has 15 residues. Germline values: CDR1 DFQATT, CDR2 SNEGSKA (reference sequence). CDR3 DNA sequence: TGCAGTGCTAGTGCCCTAGCGTTCCGCTCCTACGAGCAGTACTTC. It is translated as CSASALAFRSYEQYF.

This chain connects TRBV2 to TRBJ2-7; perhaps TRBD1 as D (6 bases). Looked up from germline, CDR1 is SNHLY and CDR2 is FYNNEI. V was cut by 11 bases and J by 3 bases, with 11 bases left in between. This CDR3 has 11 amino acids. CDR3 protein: CAVNRDYEQYF. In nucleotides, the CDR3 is TGTGCCGTCAACAGGGACTACGAGCAGTACTTC.

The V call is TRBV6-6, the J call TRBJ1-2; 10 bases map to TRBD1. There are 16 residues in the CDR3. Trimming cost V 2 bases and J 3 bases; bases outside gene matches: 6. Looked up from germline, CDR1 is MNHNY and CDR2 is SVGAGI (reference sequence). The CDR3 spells CASSYRDRGQYYGYTF. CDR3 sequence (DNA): TGTGCCAGCAGTTACCGAGACAGGGGGCAGTACTATGGCTACACCTTC.

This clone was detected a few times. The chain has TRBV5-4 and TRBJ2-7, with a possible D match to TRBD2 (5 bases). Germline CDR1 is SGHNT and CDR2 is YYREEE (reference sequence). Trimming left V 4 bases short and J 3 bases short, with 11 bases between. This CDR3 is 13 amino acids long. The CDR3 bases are TGTGCCAGCAGCCGTCCGGGAAACTACGAGCAGTACTTC. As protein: CASSRPGNYEQYF.